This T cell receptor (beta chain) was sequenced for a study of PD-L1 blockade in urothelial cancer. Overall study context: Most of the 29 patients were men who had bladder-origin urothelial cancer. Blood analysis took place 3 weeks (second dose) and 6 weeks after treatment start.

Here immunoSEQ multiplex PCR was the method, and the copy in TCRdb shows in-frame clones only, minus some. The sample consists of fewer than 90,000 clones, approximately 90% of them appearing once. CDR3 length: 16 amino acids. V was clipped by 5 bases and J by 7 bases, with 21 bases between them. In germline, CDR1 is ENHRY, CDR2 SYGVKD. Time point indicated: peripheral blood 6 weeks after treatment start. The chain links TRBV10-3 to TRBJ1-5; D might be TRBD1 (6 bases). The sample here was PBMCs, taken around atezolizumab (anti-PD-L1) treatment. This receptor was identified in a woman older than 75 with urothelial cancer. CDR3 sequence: CAISSGTGLEGQPQHF. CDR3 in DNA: TGTGCCATCAGTTCAGGAACAGGGTTAGAAGGGCAGCCCCAGCATTTT.